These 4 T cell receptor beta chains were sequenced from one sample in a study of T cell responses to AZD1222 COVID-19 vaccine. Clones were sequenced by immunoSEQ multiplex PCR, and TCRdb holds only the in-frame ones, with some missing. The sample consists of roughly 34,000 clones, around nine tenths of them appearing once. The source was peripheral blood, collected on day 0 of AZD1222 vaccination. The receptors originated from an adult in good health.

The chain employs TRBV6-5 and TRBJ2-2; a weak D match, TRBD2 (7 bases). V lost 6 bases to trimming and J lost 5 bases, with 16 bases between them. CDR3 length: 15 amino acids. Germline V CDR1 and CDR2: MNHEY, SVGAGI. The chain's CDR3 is CASSPPGGLTGELFF. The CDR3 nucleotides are TGTGCCAGCAGCCCCCCCGGGGGGCTTACCGGGGAGCTGTTTTTT.

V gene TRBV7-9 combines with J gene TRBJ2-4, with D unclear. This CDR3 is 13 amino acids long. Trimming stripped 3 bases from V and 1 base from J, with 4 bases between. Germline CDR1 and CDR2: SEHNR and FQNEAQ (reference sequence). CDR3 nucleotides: TGTGCCAGCAGCTTCACTGCCAAAAACATTCAGTACTTC. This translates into CASSFTAKNIQYF.

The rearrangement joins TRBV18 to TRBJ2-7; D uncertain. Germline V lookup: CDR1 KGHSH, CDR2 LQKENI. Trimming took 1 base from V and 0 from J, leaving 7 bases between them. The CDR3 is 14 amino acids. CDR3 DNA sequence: TGTGCCAGCTCACCACGGAAAAGCTCCTACGAGCAGTACTTC. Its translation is CASSPRKSSYEQYF. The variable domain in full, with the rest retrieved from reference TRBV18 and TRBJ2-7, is NAGVMQNPRHLVRRRGQEARLRCSPMKGHSHVYWYRQLPEEGLKFMVYLQKENIIDESGMPKERFSAEFPKEGPSILRIQQVVRGDSAAYFCASSPRKSSYEQYFGPGTRLTVT.

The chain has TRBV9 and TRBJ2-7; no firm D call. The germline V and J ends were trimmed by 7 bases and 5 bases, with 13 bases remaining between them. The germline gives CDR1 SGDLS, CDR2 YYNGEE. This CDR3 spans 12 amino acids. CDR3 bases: TGTGCCAGCTCAAGCCCCACTAACGAGCAGTACTTC. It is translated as CASSSPTNEQYF. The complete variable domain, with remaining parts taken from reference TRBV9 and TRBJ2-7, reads DSGVTQTPKHLITATGQRVTLRCSPRSGDLSVYWYQQSLDQGLQFLIQYYNGEERAKGNILERFSAQQFPDLHSELNLSSLELGDSALYFCASSSPTNEQYFGPGTRLTVT.